One and the same sample provided the 20 T cell receptor beta chains below, sequenced in a study of T cell repertoires in cytomegalovirus infection. TCRdb passed the reads through MiXCR, listing each CDR3 protein once. The sample shows 400,000 or so distinct CDR3 sequences, approximately 33% of them seen only once. The source material was PBMCs. These receptors all stem from a human donor in good health (CMV status not recorded). Some clones in this sample may be carry-over from other donors' samples.

About this clonotype itself: One end of the junction does not line up with germline, which may come from a read error. This chain connects TRBV6-1 to TRBJ2-1, with D tentatively TRBD1 (5 bases). This CDR3 comprises 13 residues. From germline, CDR1 is MNHNS and CDR2 SASEGT. CDR3 nucleotide sequence: TGTGCCAGCAGCGAAGGGGAAAACAATGAGCAGTTCTTC. It is translated as CASSEGENNEQFF.

A few counts support this clonotype. The chain recombines TRBV2 with TRBJ2-7; 9 bases line up with TRBD2. This CDR3 contains 15 residues. Germline assignment: CDR1 SNHLY and CDR2 FYNNEI. V shed 2 bases and J 5 bases; nucleotides not matched to a gene: 7. Here the CDR3 reads CASSEYAGGQDEQYF. The CDR3 DNA sequence: TGTGCCAGCAGTGAATATGCGGGGGGGCAAGACGAGCAGTACTTC.

This clonotype has only a few counts. The conserved phenylalanine or tryptophan is not found at the CDR3 terminus, so this likely reflects a read error. The CDR3 sequence: CASSRGGSEQYL. The CDR3 nucleotides are TGTGCCAGCAGTCGTGGGGGGTCCGAGCAGTACTTA. The rearrangement uses TRBV27 and TRBJ2-7, with D perhaps matching TRBD2 (6 bases). The CDR3 contains 12 residues. The germline V and J ends were trimmed by 5 bases and 6 bases, with 11 bases remaining between them. Germline V gene sequence: CDR1 MNHEY, CDR2 SMNVEV (reference sequence).

This chain links TRBV20-1 with TRBJ2-1; D call uncertain. The CDR3 extends over 14 amino acids. Trimming stripped 6 bases from V and 2 bases from J, with 14 bases between. Germline CDR1 reads DFQATT; CDR2 reads SNEGSKA (reference sequence). CDR3 loop: CSAPTLGAYNEQFF. For the CDR3, the DNA is TGCAGTGCCCCGACTTTGGGCGCCTACAATGAGCAGTTCTTC.

J is TRBJ2-1 and V is TRBV14, with a possible D match to TRBD2 (6 bases). The V end lost 2 bases, the J end lost 4 bases, and 12 bases lay between the germline ends. Germline lookup yields CDR1 SGHDN and CDR2 FVKESK. CDR3 size: 15 residues. The CDR3 sequence is CASSQRGGEYNEQFF. As DNA, the CDR3 is TGTGCCAGCAGCCAAAGGGGAGGAGAATACAATGAGCAGTTCTTC. Filled out from reference TRBV14 and TRBJ2-1, the complete variable domain reads EAGVTQFPSHSVIEKGQTVTLRCDPISGHDNLYWYRRVMGKEIKFLLHFVKESKQDESGMPNNRFLAERTGGTYSTLKVQPAELEDSGVYFCASSQRGGEYNEQFFGPGTRLTVL.

This clonotype turned up a few times. The chain is built from TRBV23-1 and TRBJ1-5; perhaps TRBD1 as D (6 bases). TRBV23-1 falls under the ORF class, with uncertain function. The CDR3 has 14 residues. V gave up 4 bases and J gave up 0 bases, with 7 bases separating them. In DNA, the CDR3 is TGCGCCAGCAGTCCGGGACATAGCAATCAGCCCCAGCATTTT. This sequence encodes CASSPGHSNQPQHF.

This chain joins TRBV20-1 and TRBJ2-1; 10 positions agree with TRBD2. Germline V gives CDR1 DFQATT, CDR2 SNEGSKA (reference sequence). With V trimmed by 0 bases and J by 4 bases, 6 bases remained unmatched. The CDR3 runs 16 residues. CDR3 coding DNA: TGCAGTGCTAGAGAAAGGACTAGCGGATCTTACAATGAGCAGTTCTTC. This encodes CSARERTSGSYNEQFF.

This clonotype has only a few counts. CDR3 protein: CASSPRGNSYNEQFF. The DNA of the CDR3 is TGTGCCAGCAGCCCCAGGGGGAACTCCTACAATGAGCAGTTCTTC. The V gene is TRBV5-6, the J gene TRBJ2-1, with 7 nucleotides matching TRBD1. This CDR3 comprises 15 residues. The ends lost 4 bases at V and 0 bases at J; junction bases unmatched: 4. Looked up from germline, CDR1 is SGHDT and CDR2 is YYEEEE.

The chain employs TRBV20-1 and TRBJ1-1; the D is unclear. Trimming took 6 bases from V and 11 from J, leaving 10 bases between them. Germline assignment: CDR1 DFQATT and CDR2 SNEGSKA (reference sequence). The CDR3 sequence is 9 residues long. Written as DNA, the CDR3 is TGCAGTGCGCCTTTGGGTGCTTTCTTT. This codes for CSAPLGAFF.

This clonotype occurred many times. The rearrangement uses TRBV6-1 and TRBJ1-5, with no clear D. Germline CDR1 is MNHNS and CDR2 is SASEGT. Trimming left V 1 base short and J 9 bases short, with 7 bases between. The CDR3 loop spans 12 amino acids. CDR3 in DNA: TGTGCCAGCAGTGAAGAATTGGCGCCCCAGCATTTT. It encodes CASSEELAPQHF.

The V call is TRBV2, the J call TRBJ1-3; possibly TRBD1 for D (6 bases). Trimming left V 7 bases short and J 4 bases short, with 14 bases between. Germline V gives CDR1 SNHLY, CDR2 FYNNEI. The CDR3 runs to 14 residues. Here the CDR3 reads CASTLQGSGNTIYF. CDR3 DNA sequence: TGTGCCAGCACTTTACAGGGCTCCGGAAACACCATATATTTT. Together with reference TRBV2 and TRBJ1-3, the CDR3 gives the full variable domain: EPEVTQTPSHQVTQMGQEVILRCVPISNHLYFYWYRQILGQKVEFLVSFYNNEISEKSEIFDDQFSVERPDGSNFTLKIRSTKLEDSAMYFCASTLQGSGNTIYFGEGSWLTVV.

The CDR3 nucleotides are TGTGCCAGCAGCTTAAACGGACTCTCACCCCTCCACTTT. It codes for CASSLNGLSPLHF. The genes are TRBV7-2 and TRBJ1-6; no clear D. Looked up from germline, CDR1 is SGHTA and CDR2 is FQGNSA. The CDR3 spans 13 residues. V shed 2 bases and J shed 10 bases, with 9 bases lying between them.

This clonotype was seen more than once but under ten times. V usage is TRBV6-6 and J usage is TRBJ2-1; D uncertain. In germline, CDR1 is MNHNY, CDR2 SVGAGI (reference sequence). This CDR3 region has 12 residues. V lost 5 bases and J 6 bases, leaving 8 bases between the germline ends. CDR3 bases: TGTGCCAGCAGTCGCCTTATCAATGAGCAGTTCTTC. Its protein product is CASSRLINEQFF.

With regard to this clonotype: This may arise from a read error, as a much more abundant clone is one base away. The CDR3 spells CASSFTSESSYEQYF. The DNA for the CDR3 is TGTGCCAGCAGCTTCACTAGCGAAAGCTCCTACGAGCAGTACTTC. V usage is TRBV13 and J usage is TRBJ2-7, with 7 positions matching TRBD2. This CDR3 contains 15 residues. With V trimmed by 3 bases and J by 0 bases, 5 bases remained unmatched. Germline CDR1 is PRHDT and CDR2 is FYEKMQ (reference sequence).

The rearrangement joins TRBV6-2 or TRBV6-3 to TRBJ2-2; 10 bases line up with TRBD1. Unmatched junction bases numbered 9, after V lost 1 base and J lost 7 bases. CDR1 and CDR2 from the germline V gene are MNHEY and SVGEGT. The CDR3 consists of 17 residues. As DNA, the CDR3 is TGTGCCAGCAGTTACTATTGGACAGGGGGTTACGGCGGGGAGCTGTTTTTT. It yields the protein CASSYYWTGGYGGELFF.

The chain couples TRBV6-6 to TRBJ2-3, with 16 bases lining up with TRBD2. Trimming cost V 9 bases and J 3 bases; bases outside gene matches: 15. This CDR3 is built from 19 residues. Germline V CDR1 and CDR2: MNHNY, SVGAGI (reference sequence). For the CDR3, the DNA is TGTGCCAGTACCCCGGGACTAGCGGGGGGGCCCTCCACTACAGATACGCAGTATTTT. Translated, it gives CASTPGLAGGPSTTDTQYF.

V and J are TRBV25-1 and TRBJ1-4; D gene ambiguous. Trimming took 0 bases from V and 0 from J, leaving 8 bases between them. In germline, CDR1 is MGHDK, CDR2 SYGVNS. The CDR3 consists of 16 residues. CDR3 sequence: CASSEYRLATNEKLFF. The DNA for the CDR3 is TGTGCCAGCAGTGAATATCGCCTCGCAACTAATGAAAAACTGTTTTTT.

In the case of this clonotype: Given a much more abundant clone one base away, this may be a read error. The chain is built from TRBV7-2 and TRBJ1-4, with D tentatively TRBD1 (6 bases). Per germline, CDR1 SGHTA and CDR2 FQGNSA. The CDR3 has 13 amino acids. The CDR3 region is CASSLGRGEELFF. In DNA, the CDR3 is TGTGCCAGCAGCTTAGGCAGGGGTGAAGAACTGTTTTTT.

The gene calls are TRBV4-1 and TRBJ1-2; no clear D. With 0 bases removed from V and 2 bases from J, the gap between germline ends came to 10 bases. The CDR3 has 15 residues. The germline CDR1 and CDR2 sequences are MGHRA and YSYEKL. CDR3 protein: CASSQDLAGNYGYTF. In DNA, the CDR3 is TGCGCCAGCAGCCAAGATCTCGCAGGCAACTATGGCTACACCTTC.

The chain carries TRBV6-2 or TRBV6-3 and TRBJ2-7; either TRBD1 or TRBD2 may supply D (5 bases each). The ends were cut back, 6 bases at V and 3 bases at J, with 15 bases in the middle. Germline V CDR1 and CDR2: MNHEY, SVGEGT. The CDR3 contains 14 residues. The CDR3: CASSQPTGGYEQYF. The CDR3 nucleotides are TGTGCCAGCAGCCAGCCGACTGGGGGCTACGAGCAGTACTTC.